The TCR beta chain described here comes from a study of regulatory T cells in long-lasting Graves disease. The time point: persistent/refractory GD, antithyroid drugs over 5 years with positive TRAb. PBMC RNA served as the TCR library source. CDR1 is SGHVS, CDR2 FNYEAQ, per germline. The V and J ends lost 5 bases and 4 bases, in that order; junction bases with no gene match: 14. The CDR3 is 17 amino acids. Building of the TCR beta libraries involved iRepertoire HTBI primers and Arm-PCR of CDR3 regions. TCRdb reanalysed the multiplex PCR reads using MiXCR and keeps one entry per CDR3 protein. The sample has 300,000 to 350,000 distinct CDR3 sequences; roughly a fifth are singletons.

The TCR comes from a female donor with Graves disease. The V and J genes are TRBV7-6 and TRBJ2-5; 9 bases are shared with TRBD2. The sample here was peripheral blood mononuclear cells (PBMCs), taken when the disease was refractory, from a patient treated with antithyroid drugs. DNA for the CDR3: TGTGCCAGCAGCCGTACCCTGTCGGCGGGGGGGCCAGAGACCCAGTACTTC. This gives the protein CASSRTLSAGGPETQYF. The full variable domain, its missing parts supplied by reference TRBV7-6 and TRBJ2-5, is GAGVSQSPRYKVTKRGQDVALRCDPISGHVSLYWYRQALGQGPEFLTYFNYEAQQDKSGLPNDRFSAERPEGSISTLTIQRTEQRDSAMYRCASSRTLSAGGPETQYFGPGTRLLVL.